Following are 27 T cell receptor beta chains from one sample sequenced in a study of T-cell memory formation after mild COVID-19. TCRdb used MiXCR to reprocess the 5' RACE reads, holding one entry per CDR3 protein. The sample includes about 430,000 distinct CDR3 sequences, 15% to 20% seen only once; the top ten take 20% to 25%. The sequenced sample consisted of PBMCs or a T cell subset sorted from them (not recorded which). Source of these receptors: a young man who had mild COVID-19 (a few samples of this study predate the infection). Cell type and time point are not known.

The chain employs TRBV12-3 or TRBV12-4 and TRBJ2-1; D tentatively reads TRBD1 or TRBD2 (6 bases each). There are 15 residues in the CDR3. V lost 5 bases and J lost 0, with 11 bases in between. The DNA of the CDR3 is TGTGCCAGCAGTCCCCGGGGGCACTCCTACAATGAGCAGTTCTTC. As protein: CASSPRGHSYNEQFF.

This clonotype turned up a few times. This sequence joins TRBV27 and TRBJ2-1; 7 bases fit TRBD2. With V trimmed by 3 bases and J by 9 bases, 11 bases remained unmatched. The CDR3 is made up of 15 amino acids. Germline V gene lookup returns CDR1 MNHEY and CDR2 SMNVEV (reference sequence). CDR3 sequence: CASSFPRTSKSEQFF. The DNA of the CDR3 is TGTGCCAGCAGTTTTCCCCGGACTAGTAAATCTGAGCAGTTCTTC.

This rearrangement joins TRBV9 to TRBJ2-3; TRBD2 is a possible D gene (7 bases). Germline CDR1 and CDR2: SGDLS and YYNGEE. The CDR3 consists of 16 residues. The ends were cut back, 7 bases at V and 3 bases at J, with 21 bases in the middle. Here the CDR3 DNA reads TGTGCCAGCGCGGTTTATGCGGGGGCGCGTACAGATACGCAGTATTTT. Protein sequence: CASAVYAGARTDTQYF.

V gene TRBV7-9 combines with J gene TRBJ1-1; tentatively, D is TRBD1 (5 bases). From germline, CDR1 is SEHNR and CDR2 FQNEAQ (reference sequence). The CDR3 consists of 14 residues. Trimming took off 5 bases at V and 5 bases at J, with 15 bases between the two ends. The CDR3 sequence is CASSPRAGETEAFF. CDR3 bases: TGTGCCAGCAGCCCCAGGGCCGGGGAAACTGAAGCTTTCTTT.

This clonotype was counted between two and nine times. V and J are TRBV27 and TRBJ2-4, with 12 nucleotides matching TRBD2. The CDR3 loop spans 14 amino acids. The ends lost 3 bases at V and 10 bases at J; junction bases unmatched: 4. From germline, CDR1 is MNHEY and CDR2 SMNVEV (reference sequence). CDR3 nucleotide sequence: TGTGCCAGCAGTTTGAGAACTAGCGGGGGGATTCAGTACTTC. This gives the protein CASSLRTSGGIQYF.

In this sample, this clonotype turned up many times. The chain combines TRBV27 with TRBJ2-3; D gene ambiguous. V lost 6 bases and J lost 2, with 15 bases in between. CDR3 size: 15 residues. CDR1 MNHEY and CDR2 SMNVEV come from the germline V gene (reference sequence). The CDR3 nucleotides are TGTGCCAGCAGCCTCCAGTTGGGTTTCACAGATACGCAGTATTTT. This gives the protein CASSLQLGFTDTQYF.

In its sample, this clonotype was seen a few times. V is TRBV20-1 and J is TRBJ2-1; 7 bases line up with TRBD2. The CDR3 has 17 residues. Germline V gives CDR1 DFQATT, CDR2 SNEGSKA (reference sequence). V trimming: 2 bases; J trimming: 3 bases; junction bases outside the gene matches: 13. The CDR3 region is CSARSLREWGGYNEQFF. CDR3 bases: TGCAGTGCTAGATCCCTGCGGGAGTGGGGGGGCTACAATGAGCAGTTCTTC.

V and J are TRBV2 and TRBJ2-7, with D perhaps being TRBD1 or TRBD2 (5 bases each). V lost 3 bases and J lost 6, with 15 bases in between. The CDR3 is 14 residues long. CDR1 is SNHLY, CDR2 FYNNEI, per germline. CDR3 sequence (DNA): TGTGCCAGCAGTGAGTTTGGGGGTGATCGCGAGCAGTACGTC. This encodes CASSEFGGDREQYV.

The gene calls are TRBV10-3 and TRBJ2-2, with unresolved D. Trimming shortened V by 10 bases and J by 1 base, and 10 bases separated the two germline ends. CDR1 and CDR2 from the germline V gene are ENHRY and SYGVKD. The CDR3 is 13 residues long. CDR3: CANAWGNTGELFF. The CDR3, as DNA: TGTGCCAACGCGTGGGGGAACACCGGGGAGCTGTTTTTT.

This clonotype turned up a few times. This CDR3 is CASSFSGGSQETQYF. CDR3 nucleotide sequence: TGTGCCAGCAGCTTTAGCGGGGGGAGCCAAGAGACCCAGTACTTC. The chain employs TRBV5-5 and TRBJ2-5, with 10 bases matching TRBD2. The CDR3 consists of 15 residues. After removal of 2 bases from V and 1 base from J, the junction contained 2 bases not matched to a gene. Germline values: CDR1 SGHKS, CDR2 YYEKEE (reference sequence).

This clonotype was found a few times. V usage is TRBV7-2 and J usage is TRBJ2-3; D is ambiguous. This CDR3 has 14 residues. The V and J ends lost 5 bases and 5 bases respectively, with 14 bases between them. CDR1 and CDR2 (germline): SGHTA, FQGNSA. CDR3 DNA: TGTGCCAGCAGCCCATACCCTACGCAAGATACGCAGTATTTT. It encodes CASSPYPTQDTQYF. The full variable domain, its missing parts supplied by reference TRBV7-2 and TRBJ2-3, is GAGVSQSPSNKVTEKGKDVELRCDPISGHTALYWYRQSLGQGLEFLIYFQGNSAPDKSGLPSDRFSAERTGGSVSTLTIQRTQQEDSAVYLCASSPYPTQDTQYFGPGTRLTVL.

This rearrangement joins TRBV7-9 to TRBJ2-7; 7 nucleotides agree with TRBD1. The CDR3 covers 16 residues. Trimming took 3 bases from V and 3 from J; bases not matched to a gene: 11. Germline loops: CDR1 SEHNR, CDR2 FQNEAQ (reference sequence). CDR3 sequence (DNA): TGTGCCAGCAGCTTGGGCAGGGGGAAACTATTCTACGAGCAGTACGTC. As protein: CASSLGRGKLFYEQYV.

The chain employs TRBV3-1 and TRBJ2-7; the D is unclear. The V and J ends lost 3 bases and 1 base respectively, with 10 bases between them. This CDR3 contains 14 residues. CDR1 LGHDT and CDR2 YNNKEL come from the germline V gene (reference sequence). The CDR3 spells CASSQSLLSYEQYV. The CDR3 region has the DNA TGTGCCAGCAGCCAGTCTCTCCTTTCCTACGAGCAGTACGTC.

This clonotype was found once. Being one base from a much bigger clone, this may be a read error. The genes are TRBV5-1 and TRBJ1-2; D might be TRBD1 (5 bases). The V end was cut by 0 bases, the J end by 4 bases, with 10 bases between. Looked up from germline, CDR1 is SGHRS and CDR2 is YFSETQ. This CDR3 contains 14 residues. In DNA, the CDR3 is TGCGCCAGCAGCTTGGGCGACAGCTCCTATGGCTACACCTTC. It codes for CASSLGDSSYGYTF.

The chain recombines TRBV3-1 with TRBJ2-1, with 7 bases matching TRBD2. V shed 4 bases, J shed 0 bases, and the junction held 9 bases outside the gene matches. Germline values: CDR1 LGHDT, CDR2 YNNKEL (reference sequence). CDR3 length equals 17 residues. The CDR3 DNA follows: TGTGCCAGCAGCCGACAGCTCGGGGGGAGCTCCTACAATGAGCAGTTCTTC. As protein: CASSRQLGGSSYNEQFF.

J is TRBJ1-1 and V is TRBV19; no clear D. CDR1 and CDR2 (germline): LNHDA, SQIVND (reference sequence). This CDR3 is 11 amino acids long. Between the trimmed V and J ends, which lost 7 bases and 4 bases, there was a span of 7 bases. CDR3 in amino acids: CASTRATEAFF. The CDR3 bases are TGTGCCAGTACCCGGGCCACTGAAGCTTTCTTT.

In this sample, this clonotype turned up many times. The V gene is TRBV27, the J gene TRBJ2-3; D call uncertain. The V end lost 5 bases, the J end lost 6 bases, and 12 bases lay between the germline ends. The CDR3 consists of 13 residues. Germline values: CDR1 MNHEY, CDR2 SMNVEV (reference sequence). The CDR3 sequence: CASSPANSDTQYF. The CDR3 DNA reads TGTGCCAGCAGTCCCGCTAACTCCGATACGCAGTATTTT.

The chain is built from TRBV7-3 and TRBJ2-3, with 10 nucleotides matching TRBD2. V gave up 2 bases and J gave up 8 bases; unmatched junction bases: 7. The CDR3 is 15 residues long. CDR1 and CDR2 (germline): SGHTA, FQGTGA. DNA for the CDR3: TGTGCCAGCAGCTTAGCGAGCGGGGGGGCCAGTACGCAGTATTTT. Protein sequence: CASSLASGGASTQYF.

The chain is built from TRBV4-1 and TRBJ2-1; D not certain. Germline CDR1 reads MGHRA; CDR2 reads YSYEKL. V was trimmed by 4 bases and J by 5 bases, leaving 15 bases between them. This CDR3 region has 15 residues. CDR3 in amino acids: CASSPQPWADNEQFF. The CDR3 DNA sequence: TGCGCCAGCAGCCCCCAACCCTGGGCTGACAATGAGCAGTTCTTC.

The V call is TRBV7-2, the J call TRBJ2-3; D not resolved. The CDR3 loop spans 12 amino acids. V lost 2 bases and J lost 5, with 5 bases in between. The germline V gene has CDR1 SGHTA and CDR2 FQGNSA. The CDR3 nucleotides read TGTGCCAGCAGCTTACGGGTAGATACGCAGTATTTT. Residues: CASSLRVDTQYF.

The genes are TRBV7-8 and TRBJ1-5, with D unclear. The germline V and J ends were trimmed by 5 bases and 5 bases, with 13 bases remaining between them. The germline gives CDR1 SGHVS, CDR2 FQNEAQ. This CDR3 spans 14 amino acids. CDR3 bases: TGTGCCAGCAGCCAGGACCGCTATCATCAGCCCCAGCATTTT. This encodes CASSQDRYHQPQHF. Filled out from reference TRBV7-8 and TRBJ1-5, the complete variable domain reads GAGVSQSPRYKVAKRGQDVALRCDPISGHVSLFWYQQALGQGPEFLTYFQNEAQLDKSGLPSDRFFAERPEGSVSTLKIQRTQQEDSAVYLCASSQDRYHQPQHFGDGTRLSIL.

The chain joins TRBV2 to TRBJ1-1, with a weak D call TRBD1 (5 bases). Germline CDR1 and CDR2: SNHLY and FYNNEI. V was pared by 2 bases and J by 2 bases, with 12 bases between. This CDR3 contains 15 residues. In DNA, the CDR3 is TGTGCCAGCAGTGAACAAGGTCAGGGAAACACTGAAGCTTTCTTT. Protein product: CASSEQGQGNTEAFF.

The chain joins TRBV3-1 to TRBJ1-5; possibly TRBD1 for D (5 bases). V lost 4 bases and J lost 4, with 11 bases in between. CDR1 and CDR2 from the germline V gene are LGHDT and YNNKEL (reference sequence). This CDR3 has 14 residues. CDR3 in DNA: TGTGCCAGCAGCCGAGGCAGGGTTAATCAGCCCCAGCATTTT. This encodes CASSRGRVNQPQHF.

The rearrangement joins TRBV7-2 to TRBJ1-1, with D unclear. Trimming took off 1 base at V and 7 bases at J, with 7 bases between the two ends. Germline CDR1 SGHTA, CDR2 FQGNSA. This CDR3 comprises 12 residues. The CDR3 reads CASSLDGSEAFF. The CDR3 nucleotides read TGTGCCAGCAGCTTAGACGGCAGTGAAGCTTTCTTT.

A single count supports this clonotype. The chain has TRBV10-1 and TRBJ2-7; the match to TRBD2 covers 8 bases. Germline lookup yields CDR1 WNHNN and CDR2 SYGVQD (reference sequence). This CDR3 comprises 14 residues. Trimming at V came to 0 bases and at J to 6 bases, leaving 4 bases not matched to a gene. The CDR3 here is CASSESPGGGEQYF. CDR3 DNA sequence: TGCGCCAGCAGTGAGTCCCCCGGGGGGGGCGAGCAGTACTTC.

The CDR3 loop reads CASSQDIQGGGYTF. Here the CDR3 DNA reads TGCGCCAGCAGCCAAGATATACAGGGTGGTGGCTACACCTTC. V is TRBV4-3 and J is TRBJ1-2; TRBD1 might be the D (6 bases). The CDR3 totals 14 residues. Germline V gene data show CDR1 as LGHNA and CDR2 as YSLEER. V lost 0 bases, J lost 7 bases, and 12 bases lay in between.

This clonotype was counted a few times. The V gene is TRBV18, the J gene TRBJ1-2; possibly TRBD1 for D (5 bases). The CDR3 runs 14 residues. Germline V lookup: CDR1 KGHSH, CDR2 LQKENI. V was trimmed by 2 bases and J by 6 bases, leaving 13 bases between them. The CDR3, as DNA: TGTGCCAGCTCACCAGGGGGGTTTGAGCATGGCTACACCTTC. Translating gives CASSPGGFEHGYTF. The full variable domain, rest sourced from reference TRBV18 and TRBJ1-2, is NAGVMQNPRHLVRRRGQEARLRCSPMKGHSHVYWYRQLPEEGLKFMVYLQKENIIDESGMPKERFSAEFPKEGPSILRIQQVVRGDSAAYFCASSPGGFEHGYTFGSGTRLTVV.